This TCR beta chain was observed in a study of cytomegalovirus exposure and HLA in healthy donors. Primers for the PCR totalled 60 Vbeta and 13 Jbeta. The authors' processing: Unique TCR beta chains totaled around 86 million in a later count, with roughly 10 million of them shared. Sequenced by immunoSEQ multiplex PCR; TCRdb stores in-frame clones only, minus some. V and J calls and clone size follow that table, whereas D and trimming were derived from the DNA. This sample has over 150,000 clones, with about four fifths found just once. This clone has a single count. Its antigen is currently unknown. Trimming cost V 11 bases and J 2 bases; bases outside gene matches: 12. From germline, CDR1 is SGHTA and CDR2 FQGNSA. The CDR3 is 15 amino acids. Study observations and caveats: TCR sequences were mostly rare, though some public TCRs occurred in many donors. Under in vitro conditions, a few CMV-associated chains were confirmed as specific for CMV antigens.

The sample consisted of PBMCs. The chain carries TRBV7-2 and TRBJ1-1; 9 bases match TRBD1. The receptor was isolated from a girl between 10 and 17 years old in good health and CMV-seropositive. CDR3 protein: CAGQYRTGANTEAFF. CDR3 coding DNA: TGTGCCGGCCAATATCGGACAGGGGCTAACACTGAAGCTTTCTTT.